The present TCR beta chain was sequenced within a study of T cell responses to AZD1222 COVID-19 vaccine. Study observations and caveats: At baseline, just a handful of AZD1222 recipients tested seropositive.

Comments on this clone: Its specificity is not known.

CDR3 size: 12 residues. The ends lost 5 bases at V and 10 bases at J; junction bases unmatched: 5. Germline loops: CDR1 KGHSH, CDR2 LQKENI. Using immunoSEQ multiplex PCR, the repertoire was profiled, and TCRdb retains in-frame clones only, with some absent. The sample gives about 94,000 clones, around 84% of which show up once; about 4.6% is in the top ten. The chain has TRBV18 and TRBJ2-1, with 7 bases fitting TRBD1. The source material was peripheral blood, sampled 28 days after the second AZD1222 dose. This TCR came from an adult who received the AZD1222 COVID-19 vaccine. CDR3 sequence reads: CASSANRGEQFF. The CDR3 nucleotides are TGTGCCAGCTCAGCGAACAGGGGCGAGCAGTTCTTC.